This TCR beta chain was sequenced in a study of T-cell reconstitution after alpha-beta-depleted transplantation in children. This CDR3 has 16 amino acids. Germline CDR1 is DFQATT and CDR2 is SNEGSKA (reference sequence). V lost 0 bases, J lost 2 bases, and 14 bases lay in between. Only a few counts were recorded for this clonotype. A TCRbeta library incorporating unique molecular identifiers was prepared. MiXCR was run by TCRdb on the PCR reads, yielding one entry per CDR3 protein. The sample includes about 600,000 distinct CDR3 sequences, about an eighth seen only once; the top ten take about 2.2%. The rearrangement links TRBV20-1 to TRBJ2-1; D is perhaps TRBD2 (6 bases). This material consisted of PBMCs, mostly from graft donor cells, taken 360 days after TCRalphabeta/CD19-depleted stem cell transplant. The clonotype originates from a male patient younger than 18 who had a stem cell transplant for acute myeloid leukemia, so the T cells may come from the graft donor. The CDR3 is CSARDKASATYNEQFF. The CDR3 DNA is TGCAGTGCTAGAGATAAGGCTAGCGCAACCTACAATGAGCAGTTCTTC.